The sample holds one count of the clone carrying this TCR beta chain. What it recognizes is unknown. J lost 8 bases, V lost 3 bases, and 21 bases had no gene match. The germline CDR1 and CDR2 sequences are LNHDA and SQIVND (reference sequence). CDR3 length equals 19 residues. This entry comes from a study of PD-1 blockade in mismatch repair-deficient tumors. Produced via immunoSEQ multiplex PCR; TCRdb's table is partial and in-frame only. The sample carries 9,400 or so clones, roughly nine tenths recorded once. As to time point: approximately 10-day in vitro stimulation with candidate mutation-associated neoantigen peptide 1. A roughly ten-day in vitro culture was run per each of about seven reactive peptides. Baseline for clone expansion was a parallel culture with no peptide. The study, taken as a whole, reports: Tumor-resident clones, often absent from pretreatment blood, expanded after pembrolizumab and then contracted.

The receptor comes from an adult with mismatch repair-deficient cancer. This chain connects TRBV19 to TRBJ2-1, with 8 bases lining up with TRBD2. The source material was cells cultured in vitro, sampled from a patient treated with pembrolizumab. The CDR3 loop is CASSIVSAGVVRPNDEQFF. In DNA form, the CDR3 reads TGTGCCAGTAGTATTGTTTCAGCGGGAGTAGTCCGGCCCAATGATGAGCAGTTCTTC.